Sequencing of this TCR beta chain was carried out in a study of blood T cells in healthy people across ages. Study-level results: Strong correlation linked observed beta diversity and percent naive T cells. Possibly, changes in expanded clonotypes were confounded because donor CMV status was unknown.

The table lists this clonotype with a few counts. Its target is unknown. A minimum of 7 million PBMCs was isolated per sample. V shed 10 bases and J shed 0 bases, with 12 bases lying between them. CDR3 length: 13 residues. Germline assignment: CDR1 MNHEY and CDR2 SMNVEV (reference sequence). A second PCR, run for about 7 to 11 cycles, used a sample-barcoded 5' primer plus a J-beta primer mix. One entry per CDR3 protein, called by TCRdb with MiXCR from the 5' RACE reads. The table shows about 780,000 distinct CDR3 sequences, with 20% to 30% occurring only once. This sample was shared with a second study, whose subject was T cells of mothers and their children.

The sequence came from a boy aged 5-17 years in good health. This sequence joins TRBV27 and TRBJ1-1; D unresolved. The specimen was blood. DNA for the CDR3: TGTGCCACAAAGACACTTATGAACACTGAAGCTTTCTTT. It codes for CATKTLMNTEAFF.